This TCR beta chain was profiled in a study of human T cells and chemical hapten exposure. There are a few counts of this clonotype. As yet, its antigen is unknown. Regarding the study as a whole: Versus controls, expanded TCRs had significantly more large CDR3 similarity clusters.

The study used a library that attached unique molecular identifiers to individual cDNA molecules. In the authors' workflow: A typical sample had approximately 93,000 TCRs, with about 20,000 to 690,600 overall. MiXCR was run by TCRdb on the RACE reads, yielding one entry per CDR3 protein. It is TCRdb's table, rather than the study itself, that gives the V and J calls and clone size. Among about 160,000 distinct CDR3 sequences listed, about a quarter were seen once. As to time point: patch test 3, about 24 weeks after DPC sensitization. As to treatment: therapeutic diphenylcyclopropenone sensitization with weekly scalp DPC. Before extraction, the whole blood was not fractionated, and total RNA was taken from it. The TCR was taken from a woman between 18 and 29 years old with alopecia areata. Some clones in this sample may be carry-over from other donors' samples. The sample was whole blood, taken in connection with sensitization to the hapten diphenylcyclopropenone (DPC).

The CDR3 spells CASSSEGMNTEAFF. For the CDR3, the DNA is TGCGCCAGCAGTTCTGAGGGAATGAACACTGAAGCTTTCTTT. The chain employs TRBV4-1 and TRBJ1-1; D is uncertain. The CDR3 spans 14 residues. Trimming took off 6 bases at V and 0 bases at J, with 11 bases between the two ends. Germline values: CDR1 MGHRA, CDR2 YSYEKL.